Following are 11 T cell receptor beta chains from one sample sequenced in a study of cytomegalovirus exposure and HLA in healthy donors. In the PCR, 60 Vbeta and 13 Jbeta primers were used. Some clones are missing from TCRdb's copy, which holds only in-frame ones; the method was immunoSEQ multiplex PCR. This sample has 90,000 to 120,000 clones, with around 80% found just once. Sample: PBMCs. Every receptor here comes from a man aged 25 to 40 in good health and CMV-seropositive.

This clone was observed a few times. This chain links TRBV30 with TRBJ1-2; TRBD1 aligns across 9 bases. The V gene end was trimmed by 0 bases and the J gene end by 12 bases; junction bases not matched to a gene: 8. The CDR3 has 13 residues. Germline V gene data show CDR1 as GTSNPN and CDR2 as SVGIG (reference sequence). The CDR3 is CAWSVQGADYHTF. The CDR3 DNA reads as TGTGCCTGGAGTGTACAGGGGGCAGACTATCACACCTTC.

This clone appeared a few times. DNA for the CDR3: TGTGCCAGCAGCACGAGCCTTCCAGATACGCAGTATTTT. Translated, it gives CASSTSLPDTQYF. The chain employs TRBV11-2 and TRBJ2-3; D remains unclear. The CDR3 consists of 13 residues. V was clipped by 5 bases and J by 4 bases, with 10 bases between them. CDR1 is SGHAT, CDR2 FQNNGV, per germline.

The chain uses TRBV5-1 and TRBJ2-5; 8 bases are shared with TRBD1. CDR1 and CDR2 from the germline V gene are SGHRS and YFSETQ. V shed 3 bases, J shed 1 base, and the junction held 2 bases outside the gene matches. The CDR3 runs 14 residues. The chain's CDR3 is CASSWGTGQETQYF. CDR3 DNA sequence: TGCGCCAGCAGCTGGGGGACAGGCCAAGAGACCCAGTACTTC.

This clone has a handful of counts. Compared with germline, one end of the junction differs, possibly owing to a read error. The chain has TRBV5-6 and TRBJ2-4; 7 positions agree with TRBD1. Germline V gene data show CDR1 as SGHDT and CDR2 as YYEEEE. The CDR3 is 15 amino acids. The CDR3, as DNA: TGTGCCAGCAGACTTGGACAGGTAGCCAAAAACAGTCAGTACTTC. It codes for CASRLGQVAKNSQYF.

V and J are TRBV9 and TRBJ1-3; D gene ambiguous. Germline V gene sequence: CDR1 SGDLS, CDR2 YYNGEE. The V and J ends lost 0 bases and 0 bases respectively, with 10 bases between them. The CDR3 length is 16 residues. This CDR3 is CASSVGGANSGNTIYF. CDR3 nucleotide sequence: TGTGCCAGCAGCGTAGGGGGAGCCAACTCTGGAAACACCATATATTTT.

The chain employs TRBV11-2 and TRBJ2-5; D not certain. Germline CDR1 and CDR2: SGHAT and FQNNGV. V lost 2 bases and J 4 bases, leaving 5 bases between the germline ends. There are 12 residues in the CDR3. The CDR3 coding sequence is TGTGCCAGCAGCTTACTACGAGAGACCCAGTACTTC. Its protein is CASSLLRETQYF.

This clone was counted a few times. The junction shows a germline mismatch at one end, possibly a read error. The chain recombines TRBV7-9 with TRBJ2-3, with 12 bases that match TRBD2. Germline loops: CDR1 SEHNR, CDR2 FQNEAQ (reference sequence). The CDR3 length is 17 residues. CDR3 sequence reads: CSSSLVETSGGPDTQYF. The CDR3 DNA sequence: TGTTCCAGCAGCTTAGTGGAAACTAGCGGGGGGCCAGATACGCAGTATTTT.

This chain links TRBV5-6 with TRBJ1-4; a weak D match, TRBD1 (5 bases). This CDR3 contains 14 residues. Germline V CDR1 and CDR2: SGHDT, YYEEEE. Trimming cost V 6 bases and J 8 bases, with 17 bases left between them. CDR3: CASTSTGAGEKLFF. CDR3 coding DNA: TGTGCCAGCACCTCGACTGGGGCTGGGGAAAAACTGTTTTTT.

This chain links TRBV4-1 with TRBJ1-1, with D possibly matching TRBD1 (5 bases). Germline lookup yields CDR1 MGHRA and CDR2 YSYEKL. The CDR3 has 14 residues. V lost 4 bases, J lost 3 bases, and 12 bases lay in between. For the CDR3, the DNA is TGCGCCAGCAGCCTAAGGGGAAAGGACACTGAAGCTTTCTTT. It encodes CASSLRGKDTEAFF.

The chain has TRBV15 and TRBJ1-2; TRBD1 matches 8 bases. The ends lost 0 bases at V and 5 bases at J; junction bases unmatched: 2. The CDR3 spans 14 residues. Germline CDR1 reads LNHNV; CDR2 reads YYDKDF (reference sequence). CDR3 in amino acids: CATSRDDRGYGYTF. The CDR3 nucleotides are TGTGCCACCAGCAGAGATGACAGGGGTTATGGCTACACCTTC. Full variable domain (rest looked up from reference TRBV15 and TRBJ1-2): DAMVIQNPRYQVTQFGKPVTLSCSQTLNHNVMYWYQQKSSQAPKLLFHYYDKDFNNEADTPDNFQSRRPNTSFCFLDIRSPGLGDTAMYLCATSRDDRGYGYTFGSGTRLTVV.

V is TRBV18 and J is TRBJ1-1; D is unclear. The germline gives CDR1 KGHSH, CDR2 LQKENI. Trimming removed 2 bases from V and 0 bases from J, with 10 bases in between. The CDR3 loop spans 15 amino acids. Here the CDR3 DNA reads TGTGCCAGCTCACCATCGGGTGGCGTGAACACTGAAGCTTTCTTT. Residues: CASSPSGGVNTEAFF.